This T cell receptor beta chain was recovered during a study of blood T cell repertoires in COVID-19. Background on the study: Sites across the United States, Italy and Spain contributed samples from acute and convalescent COVID-19. PBMCs, B-cell-depleted T cells, or T cells provided the cDNA or gDNA that made up the material.

Original data processing: Nucleated cell counts were estimated from reference gene primer amplification. TCRdb keeps only in-frame clones here, not all; method: immunoSEQ multiplex PCR. V and J calls and clone size follow that table, whereas D and trimming were derived from the DNA. The sample carries some 130,000 clones, more than 70% recorded once. V was cut by 4 bases and J by 2 bases, with 14 bases left in between. Germline CDR1 SGHNT, CDR2 YYREEE (reference sequence). The length of the CDR3 is 15 residues. Sequencing input: peripheral blood. This chain links TRBV5-4 with TRBJ2-3; tentative D call: TRBD2 (6 bases). The TCR was taken from a man aged 55 to 70 with acute or convalescent COVID-19. The CDR3 region has the DNA TGTGCCAGCAGCCTTGGGGGAGGTTCCACAGATACGCAGTATTTT. It translates to CASSLGGGSTDTQYF.